A single sample gave rise to the 2 T cell receptor beta chains below, sequenced in a study of T-cell reconstitution after alpha-beta-depleted transplantation in children. Unique molecular identifiers were incorporated into the prepared TCRbeta library. TCRdb fed the PCR reads into MiXCR, producing one record per CDR3 protein. The sample records around 400,000 distinct CDR3 sequences, about a fifth being singletons. This specimen consisted of PBMCs from the stem cell graft donor, obtained from the stem cell graft. These receptors originate from a human donor who donated a stem cell graft to a child with acute myeloid leukemia.

The gene calls are TRBV12-3 or TRBV12-4 and TRBJ2-1; possibly TRBD2 for D (5 bases). The CDR3 spans 12 residues. V lost 6 bases, J lost 10 bases, and 13 bases lay in between. The CDR3 is CASRAEGPEQFF. In DNA form, the CDR3 reads TGTGCCAGCAGGGCCGAGGGCCCCGAGCAGTTCTTC.

This clonotype was counted many times. The chain combines TRBV4-3 with TRBJ2-7; the match to TRBD1 covers 8 bases. Germline-derived CDR1 and CDR2 are LGHNA and YSLEER. V lost 1 base to trimming and J lost 6 bases; unmatched junction nucleotides: 8. CDR3 size: 15 residues. CDR3 DNA sequence: TGCGCCAGCAGCCAAGGTGATGGACAGGGAGGCGAGCAGTACTTC. Translated: CASSQGDGQGGEQYF.